This T cell receptor (beta chain) was captured in a study of T-cell reconstitution after alpha-beta-depleted transplantation in children. Germline CDR1 SGHVS, CDR2 FQNEAQ. Trimming removed 5 bases at V and 1 base at J, with 14 bases between. The CDR3 has 16 residues. Unique molecular identifiers tagged the TCRbeta library. One entry per CDR3 protein, called by TCRdb with MiXCR from the PCR reads. The data show 300,000 or so distinct CDR3 sequences, about a tenth seen once. This clonotype appeared a few times. The rearrangement uses TRBV7-8 and TRBJ2-2; D is perhaps TRBD1 (6 bases). The TCR originated in a human donor who donated a stem cell graft to a child with SCID. The material was PBMCs from the stem cell graft donor, obtained from the stem cell graft. In DNA form, the CDR3 reads TGTGCCAGCAGCCTTAGATCAGGGGTGAACACCGGGGAGCTGTTTTTT. It translates to CASSLRSGVNTGELFF.